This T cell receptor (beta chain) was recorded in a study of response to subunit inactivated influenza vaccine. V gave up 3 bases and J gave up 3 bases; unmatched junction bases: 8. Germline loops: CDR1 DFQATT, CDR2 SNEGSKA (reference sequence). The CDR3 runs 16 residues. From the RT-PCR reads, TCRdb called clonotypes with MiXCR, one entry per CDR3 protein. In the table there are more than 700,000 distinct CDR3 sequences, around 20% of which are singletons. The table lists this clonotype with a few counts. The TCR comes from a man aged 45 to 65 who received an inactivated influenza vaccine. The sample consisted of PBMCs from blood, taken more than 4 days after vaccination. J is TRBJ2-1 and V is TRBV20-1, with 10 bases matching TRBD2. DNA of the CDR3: TGCAGTGCTAGTGACCGAGCGGGGGGGTTCTACAATGAGCAGTTCTTC. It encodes CSASDRAGGFYNEQFF.